Listed below are T cell receptor beta chains from one sample, sequenced in a study of OX40 agonist ivuxolimab in advanced cancers. Clones were sequenced by immunoSEQ multiplex PCR, and TCRdb holds only the in-frame ones, with some missing. The data contain about 61,000 clones, nearly 90% of them singletons. The specimen was CD4+ or CD8+ T cells sorted from blood, collected in a trial of the OX40 agonist ivuxolimab. Source of these receptors: an adult with an advanced solid tumor such as melanoma, head and neck, liver or kidney cancer. Both conserved end residues are part of each CDR3. The D gene is left open where the match is weak. Clone size, where shown, is once, few, many, or a class for clones that have expanded.

TRBV19,NA,TRBD2,TRBJ2-1,CASSIYRRLAGSYNEQFF,TGTGCCAGTAGTATTTATAGAAGACTAGCGGGTTCCTACAATGAGCAGTTCTTC
TRBV10-3,NA,TRBD1,TRBJ1-4,CAISPGQGEKLFF,TGTGCCATCAGCCCGGGACAGGGTGAAAAACTGTTTTTT
TRBV18,NA,NA,TRBJ1-1,CASSQVWRASTEAFF,TGTGCCAGCTCACAGGTTTGGCGGGCGAGCACTGAAGCTTTCTTT
TRBV6-1,NA,NA,TRBJ1-5,CASTPGGYSNQPQHF,TGTGCCAGCACCCCGGGGGGCTATAGCAATCAGCCCCAGCATTTT
TRBV19,NA,NA,TRBJ1-1,CASIARGGNHPKGEAFF,TGTGCCAGTATCGCACGAGGGGGGAACCACCCAAAGGGTGAAGCTTTCTTT
TRBV11-3,NA,NA,TRBJ2-2,CASSLSSGGRSNTGELFF,TGTGCCAGCAGCCTCTCTTCCGGGGGCCGGTCGAACACCGGGGAGCTGTTTTTT
TRBV7-6,NA,NA,TRBJ1-1,CASSITGQNTEAFF,TGTGCCAGCAGCATAACAGGACAGAACACTGAAGCTTTCTTT
TRBV29-1,NA,NA,TRBJ2-7,CSVEARDYEQYF,TGCAGCGTTGAAGCCAGGGACTACGAGCAGTACTTC
TRBV14,NA,NA,TRBJ2-7,CASSQALAREQYF,TGTGCCAGCAGCCAAGCCCTGGCGCGCGAGCAGTACTTC
TRBV5-6,once,NA,TRBJ2-5,CASSPPGRQETQYF,TGTGCCAGCAGCCCCCCAGGCCGGCAAGAGACCCAGTACTTC
TRBV6-5,NA,NA,TRBJ1-1,CASSEKYTEAFF,TGTGCCAGCAGCGAAAAGTACACTGAAGCTTTCTTT
TRBV6-5,few,NA,TRBJ1-5,CASARGGGNQPQHF,TGTGCCAGCGCCCGCGGGGGTGGCAATCAGCCCCAGCATTTT
TRBV11-2,NA,NA,TRBJ2-3,CASSLDRMGGTQYF,TGTGCCAGCAGCTTGGATCGCATGGGGGGTACGCAGTATTTT
TRBV7-9,NA,NA,TRBJ2-3,CASSQPGTSTDTQYF,TGTGCCAGCAGCCAGCCAGGAACTAGCACAGATACGCAGTATTTT